The next 23 T cell receptor beta chains were all read from a single sample in a study of T cell repertoires in cytomegalovirus infection. These receptors lack a known antigen. TCRdb re-analysed the reads in MiXCR, keeping a single row per CDR3 protein. This table has 110,000 to 150,000 distinct CDR3 sequences, 30% to 40% appearing once. This material consisted of CD8+ T cells from cultured PBMCs, taken from culture after CMV antigen stimulation. Receptors originate from a human donor in good health (CMV status not recorded). Some clones in this sample may be carry-over from other donors' samples.

This clonotype was observed at least ten times. The rearrangement uses TRBV5-4 and TRBJ2-3; 9 bases are a match to TRBD1. The CDR3 spans 14 residues. Germline V gives CDR1 SGHNT, CDR2 YYREEE (reference sequence). V lost 0 bases to trimming and J lost 6 bases; unmatched junction nucleotides: 2. The CDR3 reads CASSLDRGLDTQYF. CDR3 DNA sequence: TGTGCCAGCAGCTTGGACAGGGGGCTGGATACGCAGTATTTT.

This clonotype has more than one count but fewer than ten. In nucleotides, the CDR3 is TGTGCCAGTAGCGACTTAGGACTAGCGGCAAGCACAGATACGCAGTATTTT. Translated: CASSDLGLAASTDTQYF. This rearrangement joins TRBV19 to TRBJ2-3; 10 bases align to TRBD2. V lost 6 bases to trimming and J lost 0 bases; unmatched junction nucleotides: 9. The length of the CDR3 is 17 residues. Germline V gene sequence: CDR1 LNHDA, CDR2 SQIVND (reference sequence).

This clonotype appeared many times. The gene calls are TRBV19 and TRBJ1-1; 7 nucleotides agree with TRBD1. V lost 0 bases and J lost 5; bases outside the gene matches: 0. Germline CDR1 LNHDA, CDR2 SQIVND (reference sequence). There are 13 residues in the CDR3. The CDR3 bases are TGTGCCAGTAGTATAGACAGGGGGACTGAAGCTTTCTTT. It is translated as CASSIDRGTEAFF.

The chain links TRBV14 to TRBJ1-5, with D tentatively TRBD1 (6 bases). V was trimmed by 3 bases and J by 0 bases, leaving 15 bases between them. The CDR3 extends over 17 amino acids. The germline V gene encodes CDR1 SGHDN and CDR2 FVKESK. DNA for the CDR3: TGTGCCAGCAGCCACCATCGGGACAAATATAGCAATCAGCCCCAGCATTTT. Its translation is CASSHHRDKYSNQPQHF.

In this sample, this clonotype turned up a few times. The gene calls are TRBV4-1 and TRBJ2-2, with D hard to call. This CDR3 has 12 amino acids. The V and J ends lost 3 bases and 7 bases respectively, with 6 bases between them. Per germline, CDR1 MGHRA and CDR2 YSYEKL. CDR3 loop: CASSQGFGELFF. The CDR3 nucleotides are TGCGCCAGCAGCCAGGGATTCGGGGAGCTGTTTTTT.

This clonotype came up a few times. The genes are TRBV12-3 or TRBV12-4 and TRBJ2-5; D gene ambiguous. CDR3 size: 16 residues. V was shortened by 5 bases and J by 5 bases, with 21 bases between the two germline ends. The CDR3 region is CASSGMDGSMGETQYF. CDR3 nucleotides: TGTGCCAGCAGTGGGATGGACGGGTCGATGGGGGAGACCCAGTACTTC.

This chain joins TRBV7-4 and TRBJ2-1, with D possibly being TRBD1 (7 bases). The CDR3 loop spans 14 amino acids. CDR1 and CDR2 (germline): SGHVT, SQSDAQ. The germline V and J ends were trimmed by 10 bases and 8 bases, with 21 bases remaining between them. The CDR3 sequence is CATQGGPEWDEQFF. CDR3 nucleotide sequence: TGTGCCACCCAGGGGGGCCCCGAATGGGATGAGCAGTTCTTC.

CDR3 nucleotides: TGCAGTGCTAGGGTCTACAATGAGCAGTTCTTC. Encoded protein: CSARVYNEQFF. V and J are TRBV20-1 and TRBJ2-1; no clear D. Trimming cost V 3 bases and J 3 bases, with 3 bases left between them. This CDR3 is built from 11 residues. In germline, CDR1 is DFQATT, CDR2 SNEGSKA (reference sequence).

The V and J genes are TRBV19 and TRBJ1-1; a weak D match, TRBD1 (5 bases). The CDR3 length is 14 residues. Germline V gene data show CDR1 as LNHDA and CDR2 as SQIVND (reference sequence). V was trimmed by 6 bases and J by 5 bases, leaving 16 bases between them. The CDR3: CASSLMGVGTEAFF. The CDR3, as DNA: TGTGCCAGTAGCCTCATGGGGGTTGGTACTGAAGCTTTCTTT. Full variable domain (outside the CDR3, taken from reference TRBV19 and TRBJ1-1): DGGITQSPKYLFRKEGQNVTLSCEQNLNHDAMYWYRQDPGQGLRLIYYSQIVNDFQKGDIAEGYSVSREKKESFPLTVTSAQKNPTAFYLCASSLMGVGTEAFFGQGTRLTVV.

A few counts support this clonotype. The rearrangement uses TRBV7-8 and TRBJ2-7, with D possibly being TRBD1 (5 bases). CDR1 is SGHVS, CDR2 FQNEAQ, per germline. The CDR3 has 15 residues. Trimming took off 3 bases at V and 1 base at J, with 13 bases between the two ends. The CDR3 region has the DNA TGTGCCAGCAGCTTGAGATGGGGCGGTTCCTACGAGCAGTACTTC. Protein: CASSLRWGGSYEQYF.

Many counts were recorded for this clonotype. The V call is TRBV7-6, the J call TRBJ1-3; 10 bases agree with TRBD1. Germline V gene lookup returns CDR1 SGHVS and CDR2 FNYEAQ. J gave up 2 bases and V 5 bases, and 9 bases lay outside the gene matches. This CDR3 is 17 amino acids long. CDR3 nucleotide sequence: TGTGCCAGCAGCCCCAGGGACAGGGGTTTACCTGGAAACACCATATATTTT. Protein sequence: CASSPRDRGLPGNTIYF.

The gene calls are TRBV7-8 and TRBJ2-5; 9 bases are a match to TRBD2. The CDR3 has 16 residues. Germline trimming cut 0 bases from V and 5 bases from J; bases unmatched to any gene: 7. Germline V lookup: CDR1 SGHVS, CDR2 FQNEAQ. The CDR3 nucleotides are TGTGCCAGCAGCTTAGCTAGCGGGGGCCCCAGTGAGACCCAGTACTTC. Its protein product is CASSLASGGPSETQYF.

This chain links TRBV20-1 with TRBJ1-3; D not certain. The CDR3 contains 13 residues. Trimming left V 1 base short and J 3 bases short, with 7 bases between. Germline lookup yields CDR1 DFQATT and CDR2 SNEGSKA (reference sequence). Here the CDR3 DNA reads TGCAGTGCTAGAGTGACGAATGGAAACACCATATATTTT. Protein: CSARVTNGNTIYF.

In its sample, this clonotype was seen a few times. The V gene is TRBV12-3 or TRBV12-4, the J gene TRBJ1-5, with a possible D match to TRBD1 (6 bases). Deletions cut 5 bases from V and 0 bases from J, with 8 bases between. The CDR3 has 14 residues. The CDR3 DNA is TGTGCCAGCAGTGGACAGAATAGCAATCAGCCCCAGCATTTT. Amino acid sequence: CASSGQNSNQPQHF.

The table lists this clonotype with a few counts. The CDR3 region has the DNA TGCAGCGTTGAGGGTAACACTGAAGCTTTCTTT. Translating gives CSVEGNTEAFF. The chain is built from TRBV29-1 and TRBJ1-1, with no clear D. The V and J ends lost 3 bases and 2 bases respectively, with 4 bases between them. There are 11 residues in the CDR3. The germline gives CDR1 SQVTM, CDR2 ANQGSEA.

The chain recombines TRBV7-2 with TRBJ1-5, with D unresolved. Trimming left V 4 bases short and J 0 bases short, with 7 bases between. The V gene's germline CDR1 is SGHTA and CDR2 FQGNSA. The length of the CDR3 is 14 residues. In DNA form, the CDR3 reads TGTGCCAGCAGCTCTCCGTATAGCAATCAGCCCCAGCATTTT. It translates to CASSSPYSNQPQHF.

J is TRBJ2-7 and V is TRBV6-2 or TRBV6-3, with TRBD1 matching over 7 bases. The ends lost 5 bases at V and 5 bases at J; junction bases unmatched: 9. CDR3 size: 14 residues. Germline CDR1 is MNHEY and CDR2 is SVGEGT. CDR3 residues: CASSPRQGPDEQYF. CDR3 bases: TGTGCCAGCAGTCCACGACAGGGCCCGGACGAGCAGTACTTC.

This clonotype was observed a few times. The chain recombines TRBV25-1 with TRBJ1-2; tentative D call: TRBD1 (5 bases). Deletions cut 2 bases from V and 7 bases from J, with 14 bases between. This CDR3 comprises 14 residues. The germline gives CDR1 MGHDK, CDR2 SYGVNS. The CDR3 region is CASSERGSPGGYTF. The CDR3 DNA reads as TGTGCCAGCAGTGAACGGGGCTCTCCGGGTGGCTACACCTTC.

The genes are TRBV6-6 and TRBJ1-1, with D unclear. Germline values: CDR1 MNHNY, CDR2 SVGAGI (reference sequence). Trimming left V 2 bases short and J 5 bases short, with 9 bases between. The CDR3 is made up of 13 amino acids. The DNA of the CDR3 is TGTGCCAGCAGTTACATCGCCCTAACTGAAGCTTTCTTT. It yields the protein CASSYIALTEAFF.

The chain is built from TRBV12-3 or TRBV12-4 and TRBJ1-2, with D unclear. The CDR3 runs to 14 residues. Deletions cut 4 bases from V and 6 bases from J, with 15 bases between. The CDR3 protein is CASSSPGWRDGYTF. DNA of the CDR3: TGTGCCAGCAGTTCCCCGGGCTGGAGGGATGGCTACACCTTC.

This chain joins TRBV19 and TRBJ2-7; perhaps D is TRBD1 or TRBD2 (5 bases each). The CDR3 extends over 15 amino acids. The germline V and J ends were trimmed by 2 bases and 4 bases, with 15 bases remaining between them. Germline CDR1 reads LNHDA; CDR2 reads SQIVND (reference sequence). This chain's CDR3 is CASSITPGRFYEQYF. DNA of the CDR3: TGTGCCAGTAGTATAACCCCAGGGAGATTTTACGAGCAGTACTTC.

This clonotype was seen a handful of times. The chain joins TRBV15 to TRBJ2-2; D ambiguous. Trimming left V 3 bases short and J 6 bases short, with 8 bases between. The CDR3 covers 13 residues. CDR1 and CDR2 from the germline V gene are LNHNV and YYDKDF (reference sequence). CDR3 protein: CATSSSRSGELFF. The CDR3 DNA reads TGTGCCACCAGCAGTTCAAGGTCCGGGGAGCTGTTTTTT.

This clonotype has at least ten counts. The chain links TRBV5-1 to TRBJ1-2; 7 bases are a match to TRBD1. The CDR3 is made up of 14 amino acids. CDR1 and CDR2 from the germline V gene are SGHRS and YFSETQ. Trimming cost V 4 bases and J 3 bases; bases outside gene matches: 6. CDR3 sequence (DNA): TGCGCCAGCAGCGCCCTCGGGACAGACTATGGCTACACCTTC. Translated: CASSALGTDYGYTF. Looking up the rest from reference TRBV5-1 and TRBJ1-2 gives the full variable domain: KAGVTQTPRYLIKTRGQQVTLSCSPISGHRSVSWYQQTPGQGLQFLFEYFSETQRNKGNFPGRFSGRQFSNSRSEMNVSTLELGDSALYLCASSALGTDYGYTFGSGTRLTVV.